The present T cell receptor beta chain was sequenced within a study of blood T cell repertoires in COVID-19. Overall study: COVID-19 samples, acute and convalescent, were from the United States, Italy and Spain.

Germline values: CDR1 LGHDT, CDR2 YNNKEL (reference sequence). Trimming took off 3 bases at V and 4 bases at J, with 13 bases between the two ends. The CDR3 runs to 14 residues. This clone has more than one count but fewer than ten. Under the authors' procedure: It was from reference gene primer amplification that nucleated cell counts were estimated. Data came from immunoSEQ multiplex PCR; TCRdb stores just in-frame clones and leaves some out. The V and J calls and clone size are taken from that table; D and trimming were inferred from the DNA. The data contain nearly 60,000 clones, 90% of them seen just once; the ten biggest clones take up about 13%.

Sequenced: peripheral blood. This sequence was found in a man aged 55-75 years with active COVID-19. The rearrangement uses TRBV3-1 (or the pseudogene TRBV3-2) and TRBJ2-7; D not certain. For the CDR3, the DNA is TGTGCCAGCAGCCACTCCCCCGACTCATACGAGCAGTACTTC. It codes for CASSHSPDSYEQYF.